Following are 5 T cell receptor beta chains from one sample sequenced in a study of cytomegalovirus exposure and HLA in healthy donors. The protocol was immunoSEQ multiplex PCR, while the TCRdb copy is restricted to in-frame clones and leaves out a portion. The sample lists around 150,000 clones, roughly 83% occurring once. The source material was PBMCs. Source of these receptors: a man aged 30-40 years in good health and CMV-seropositive.

The J gene is TRBJ1-1, the V gene TRBV19, with 7 bases that match TRBD1. Trimming at V came to 11 bases and at J to 0 bases, leaving 12 bases not matched to a gene. This CDR3 contains 15 residues. CDR1 and CDR2 from the germline V gene are LNHDA and SQIVND (reference sequence). CDR3 amino acids: CASTRDRGMNTEAFF. The CDR3 DNA sequence: TGTGCCTCGACTAGGGACAGAGGAATGAACACTGAAGCTTTCTTT.

The chain recombines TRBV27 with TRBJ2-2; D is uncertain. CDR3 length: 12 residues. Trimming removed 3 bases from V and 6 bases from J, with 5 bases in between. The germline V gene has CDR1 MNHEY and CDR2 SMNVEV (reference sequence). CDR3 protein: CASSFGAGELFF. CDR3 nucleotide sequence: TGTGCCAGCAGTTTTGGAGCCGGGGAGCTGTTTTTT.

The chain uses TRBV7-9 and TRBJ2-1, with D maybe TRBD1 (6 bases). With 4 bases removed from V and 0 bases from J, the gap between germline ends came to 13 bases. CDR1 and CDR2 from the germline V gene are SEHNR and FQNEAQ (reference sequence). This CDR3 has 16 residues. CDR3 coding DNA: TGTGCCAGCAGCTCCAGGGGCCGGAGCTCCTACAATGAGCAGTTCTTC. It codes for CASSSRGRSSYNEQFF.

This sequence joins TRBV5-5 and TRBJ2-2, with D possibly matching TRBD1 (5 bases). The germline CDR1 and CDR2 sequences are SGHKS and YYEKEE (reference sequence). The germline V and J ends were trimmed by 0 bases and 6 bases, with 12 bases remaining between them. The CDR3 totals 15 residues. CDR3 sequence (DNA): TGTGCCAGCAGCTTGGAGGCAGGGTGGGCCGGGGAGCTGTTTTTT. The encoded protein is CASSLEAGWAGELFF.

On this clone: The junction shows a germline mismatch at one end, possibly a read error. This chain links TRBV7-7 with TRBJ2-3; 7 bases fit TRBD2. CDR1 is SSHAT, CDR2 FNYEAQ, per germline (reference sequence). The CDR3 is 14 amino acids. CDR3 region: CASSRGGGTDTQYF. In nucleotides, the CDR3 is TGTGCTAGCAGCCGGGGCGGGGGAACAGATACGCAGTATTTT.